A single sample is the source of the 16 T cell receptor beta chains below, sequenced in a study of Ad26.COV2.S vaccination and SARS-CoV-2 variants. Specified treatment: roughly 19 received Ad26.COV2.S at low or high dose, single or two shots; roughly 5 received placebo; per-sample allocation not given. Collection of the samples took place on day 63 after the first injection of vaccine or placebo. This table comes from immunoSEQ multiplex PCR, and its TCRdb copy is limited to in-frame clones, with some not included. Among about 350,000 clones, about 89% were seen once, and the ten largest hold around 5.3%. This specimen consisted of peripheral blood, obtained in a trial of Ad26.COV2.S vaccine versus placebo. These receptors originate from a person aged 18-65 years who received the Ad26.COV2.S COVID-19 vaccine or a placebo.

The chain carries TRBV5-1 and TRBJ2-1; 12 bases line up with TRBD2. Germline CDR1 and CDR2: SGHRS and YFSETQ. The CDR3 has 17 residues. J was trimmed by 7 bases and V by 4 bases; bases with no gene match: 12. The CDR3 loop reads CASSRRLAGVVRNEQFF. The CDR3 DNA follows: TGCGCCAGCAGCCGCAGACTAGCGGGAGTGGTTAGGAATGAGCAGTTCTTC.

The chain carries TRBV9 and TRBJ2-5; D might be TRBD1 or TRBD2, each matching 6 bases. CDR3 size: 15 residues. CDR1 and CDR2 from the germline V gene are SGDLS and YYNGEE. Trimming cost V 0 bases and J 6 bases, with 15 bases left between them. The CDR3 region has the DNA TGTGCCAGCAGCGTAGACGAGGGGGGTAGAAAGACCCAGTACTTC. This gives the protein CASSVDEGGRKTQYF.

The V gene is TRBV28, the J gene TRBJ1-1; D uncertain. CDR3 size: 15 residues. CDR1 and CDR2 (germline): MDHEN, SYDVKM. Trimming removed 0 bases from V and 0 bases from J, with 8 bases in between. The CDR3 sequence is CASSLWAVLNTEAFF. CDR3 in DNA: TGTGCCAGCAGTTTATGGGCGGTTCTGAACACTGAAGCTTTCTTT.

The J gene is TRBJ2-2, the V gene TRBV5-1; 8 bases line up with TRBD1. This CDR3 has 15 residues. Germline CDR1 reads SGHRS; CDR2 reads YFSETQ. V dropped 4 bases and J dropped 2; count of bases not matched to a gene: 4. This chain's CDR3 is CASSPDRVNTGELFF. The CDR3 DNA reads TGCGCCAGCAGCCCGGACAGGGTTAACACCGGGGAGCTGTTTTTT.

This clone turned up a few times. The chain uses TRBV7-6 and TRBJ2-2; D uncertain. Germline assignment: CDR1 SGHVS and CDR2 FNYEAQ. V lost 8 bases to trimming and J lost 2 bases, with 9 bases between them. The CDR3 runs 13 residues. In nucleotides, the CDR3 is TGTGCCAGCTCGGCGGATAACACCGGGGAGCTGTTTTTT. Protein: CASSADNTGELFF.

The rearrangement links TRBV6-6 to TRBJ2-3; the match to TRBD1 covers 9 bases. Unmatched junction bases numbered 10, after V lost 8 bases and J lost 4 bases. This CDR3 is 15 amino acids long. The germline CDR1 and CDR2 sequences are MNHNY and SVGAGI (reference sequence). The CDR3 DNA is TGTGCCAGCGGCCGGGACAGGGTCGGAGCAGATACGCAGTATTTT. Its protein product is CASGRDRVGADTQYF.

V gene TRBV7-9 combines with J gene TRBJ2-1, with TRBD2 identical over 7 bases. Germline values: CDR1 SEHNR, CDR2 FQNEAQ (reference sequence). The CDR3 is made up of 15 amino acids. Trimming removed 0 bases from V and 4 bases from J; junction bases left unmatched: 3. The CDR3 is CASSLASGDYNEQFF. The CDR3 DNA reads as TGTGCCAGCAGCTTAGCCAGCGGGGATTACAATGAGCAGTTCTTC.

J is TRBJ2-3 and V is TRBV11-2; D is ambiguous. Trimming removed 4 bases from V and 2 bases from J, with 4 bases in between. Germline-derived CDR1 and CDR2 are SGHAT and FQNNGV. The CDR3 consists of 12 residues. The CDR3 DNA is TGTGCCAGCAGCTCCACCACAGATACGCAGTATTTT. Amino acid sequence: CASSSTTDTQYF.

The chain employs TRBV9 and TRBJ1-4; D might be TRBD1 (5 bases). CDR1 SGDLS and CDR2 YYNGEE come from the germline V gene. The CDR3 length is 14 residues. The V gene lost 0 bases and the J gene lost 8 bases, with 11 bases spanning the gap. In nucleotides, the CDR3 is TGTGCCAGCAGCGTAGGTTTGGGGGAAGAAAAACTGTTTTTT. Its translation is CASSVGLGEEKLFF. Together with reference TRBV9 and TRBJ1-4, the CDR3 gives the full variable domain: DSGVTQTPKHLITATGQRVTLRCSPRSGDLSVYWYQQSLDQGLQFLIQYYNGEERAKGNILERFSAQQFPDLHSELNLSSLELGDSALYFCASSVGLGEEKLFFGSGTQLSVL.

The chain is built from TRBV27 and TRBJ2-7; possible D gene TRBD1, 5 bases. Germline V CDR1 and CDR2: MNHEY, SMNVEV (reference sequence). The CDR3 runs to 13 residues. V shed 9 bases and J shed 4 bases, with 16 bases lying between them. DNA for the CDR3: TGTGCCAGTAGACAGATCGAAGAGTACGAGCAGTACTTC. Translation: CASRQIEEYEQYF.

The chain combines TRBV5-1 with TRBJ1-1; possibly TRBD1 for D (5 bases). Germline lookup yields CDR1 SGHRS and CDR2 YFSETQ. The CDR3 is 15 amino acids. Trimming took 1 base from V and 2 from J, leaving 12 bases between them. CDR3: CASSLLGVTNTEAFF. Written as DNA, the CDR3 is TGCGCCAGCAGCTTGTTGGGGGTTACTAACACTGAAGCTTTCTTT. The full variable domain, completed using reference TRBV5-1 and TRBJ1-1, is KAGVTQTPRYLIKTRGQQVTLSCSPISGHRSVSWYQQTPGQGLQFLFEYFSETQRNKGNFPGRFSGRQFSNSRSEMNVSTLELGDSALYLCASSLLGVTNTEAFFGQGTRLTVV.

The chain joins TRBV5-8 to TRBJ2-7; no firm D call. V was clipped by 1 base and J by 7 bases, with 15 bases between them. Germline CDR1 is SGHTS and CDR2 is YDEGEE. The CDR3 spans 14 residues. This chain's CDR3 is CASSLSSKVREQYF. The CDR3 region has the DNA TGTGCCAGCAGCTTGTCTAGTAAGGTTCGGGAGCAGTACTTC.

The CDR3 DNA is TGTGCCAGCAGCTTAACGCGGGAGATTGGAGAGACCCAGTACTTC. Translating it yields CASSLTREIGETQYF. The chain has TRBV5-4 and TRBJ2-5, with 7 bases lining up with TRBD2. There are 15 residues in the CDR3. J lost 4 bases, V lost 2 bases, and 8 bases had no gene match. Germline CDR1 and CDR2: SGHNT and YYREEE (reference sequence). Combining the CDR3 with reference TRBV5-4 and TRBJ2-5 gives the whole variable domain ETGVTQSPTHLIKTRGQQVTLRCSSQSGHNTVSWYQQALGQGPQFIFQYYREEENGRGNFPPRFSGLQFPNYSSELNVNALELDDSALYLCASSLTREIGETQYFGPGTRLLVL.

Here the CDR3 DNA reads TGTGCCACCAGCCCTGGGGCTAGCGGAATCCAAGAGACCCAGTACTTC. Translating it yields CATSPGASGIQETQYF. This chain joins TRBV15 and TRBJ2-5; 7 bases map to TRBD2. Germline CDR1 LNHNV, CDR2 YYDKDF (reference sequence). The junction had 10 bases not matched to a gene; V was cut back by 5 bases and J by 1 base. CDR3 length: 16 residues. Full variable domain (outside the CDR3, taken from reference TRBV15 and TRBJ2-5): DAMVIQNPRYQVTQFGKPVTLSCSQTLNHNVMYWYQQKSSQAPKLLFHYYDKDFNNEADTPDNFQSRRPNTSFCFLDIRSPGLGDTAMYLCATSPGASGIQETQYFGPGTRLLVL.

This chain uses TRBV30 with TRBJ2-7; D possibly corresponds to TRBD1 (6 bases). Trimming pared 0 bases from V and 3 bases from J, leaving 21 bases between. The CDR3 is 17 residues long. CDR1 is GTSNPN and CDR2 is SVGIG in the germline V gene (reference sequence). The CDR3 sequence is CAWSVFVGQGLVYEQYF. DNA for the CDR3: TGTGCCTGGAGTGTTTTCGTCGGGCAGGGGTTAGTCTACGAGCAGTACTTC.

The chain links TRBV3-1 (or the pseudogene TRBV3-2) to TRBJ1-2; 8 bases agree with TRBD1. The ends lost 4 bases at V and 1 base at J; junction bases unmatched: 5. Germline CDR1 and CDR2: LGHDT and YNNKEL (reference sequence). CDR3 length: 15 amino acids. CDR3 residues: CASSLAQGVNYGYTF. The CDR3 coding sequence is TGTGCCAGCAGCCTCGCACAGGGGGTTAACTATGGCTACACCTTC.